In its sample, the clone carrying this TCR beta chain was seen a few times. Its antigen is not known. The data stem from a study of response to subunit inactivated influenza vaccine. Notes on the study in general: The authors put forward the suggestion that each seasonal influenza vaccination may bring in only a limited number of new T cells.

MiXCR was run by TCRdb on the RT-PCR reads, yielding one entry per CDR3 protein. Of under 850,000 distinct CDR3 sequences in the sample, under 20% were seen once. This sequence was found in a man aged 45 to 65 who received an inactivated influenza vaccine. Sequenced material: PBMCs from blood, taken 4 to 6 days after vaccination.

This chain's CDR3 is CASTRGDTQYF. The CDR3 coding sequence is TGTGCCAGCACCAGGGGAGATACGCAGTATTTT. The rearrangement uses TRBV6-5 and TRBJ2-3; D possibly corresponds to TRBD1 (6 bases). Germline CDR1 and CDR2: MNHEY and SVGAGI. Trimming cost V 7 bases and J 5 bases, with 7 bases left between them. The CDR3 contains 11 residues.